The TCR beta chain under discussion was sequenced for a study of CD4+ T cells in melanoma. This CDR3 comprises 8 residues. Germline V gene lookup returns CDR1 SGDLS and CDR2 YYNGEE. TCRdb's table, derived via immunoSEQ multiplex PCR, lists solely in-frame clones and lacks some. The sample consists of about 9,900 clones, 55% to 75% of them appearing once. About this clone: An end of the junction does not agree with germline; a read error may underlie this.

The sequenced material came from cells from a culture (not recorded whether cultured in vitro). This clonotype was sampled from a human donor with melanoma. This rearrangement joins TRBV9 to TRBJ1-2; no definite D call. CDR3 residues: CASTRPPF. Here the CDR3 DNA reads TGTGCCAGCACTCGCCCCCCCTTC.